This is a list of T cell receptor beta chains from one sample in a study of blood T cell repertoires in COVID-19. TCRdb's copy holds only in-frame clones and misses some; the assay was immunoSEQ multiplex PCR. The data show 25,000 to 35,000 clones, roughly nine tenths seen once. The sample consisted of peripheral blood. The source is a man between 65 and 85 years old with active or convalescent COVID-19. Each CDR3 is given with its conserved first and last residue. The D gene is left open where the match is weak. The listing skips clone size in some rows; elsewhere it reads once, few, many or a size class.

abundance	v_gene	j_gene	d_gene	CDR3aa
.	TRBV12-5	TRBJ1-4	.	CASGLDLGESEKLFF
.	TRBV14	TRBJ2-7	.	CASSQERSYEQYF
.	TRBV28	TRBJ1-5	.	CASSPQEGSNQPQHF
.	TRBV6-2/TRBV6-3	TRBJ1-2	.	CASSYTDRNYGYTF
.	TRBV4-2	TRBJ1-2	.	CASSQGTVYGYTF
.	TRBV6-5	TRBJ2-2	TRBD2	CASKLLAGGTGELFF
once	TRBV3-1/TRBV3-2	TRBJ1-6	TRBD1	CASSLGQGNSPLHF
.	TRBV7-9	TRBJ2-3	.	CASRDSGGDTQYF
.	TRBV11-2	TRBJ2-5	TRBD2	CASSLGGVRQETQYF
.	TRBV3-1/TRBV3-2	TRBJ1-6	TRBD1	CASSLGGPGGSPLHF
.	TRBV18	TRBJ1-2	.	CASSPTTRGNYGYTF
.	TRBV5-4	TRBJ2-5	.	CASSLETGQETQYF
.	TRBV19	TRBJ1-2	.	CASSIQSQGSNYGYTF
.	TRBV3-1/TRBV3-2	TRBJ2-3	.	CASSHYDTDTQYF
.	TRBV2	TRBJ1-3	.	CASSDWGRSSGNTIYF
.	TRBV5-8	TRBJ1-2	.	CASSSGVGYTF
.	TRBV29-1	TRBJ2-7	.	CSVVRGGEQYF
medium-sized	TRBV9	TRBJ1-2	.	CASTRFSAANYGYTF
.	TRBV6-5	TRBJ1-1	TRBD1	CASRPGTGISEAFF
few	TRBV6-5	TRBJ1-1	.	CASQGRQNTEAFF
.	TRBV7-7	TRBJ2-1	.	CASSLYGSGGEQFF
.	TRBV6-5	TRBJ2-5	.	CASSSLGGRETQYF
.	TRBV30	TRBJ1-5	.	CASGGEIRNQPQHF
.	TRBV4-2	TRBJ2-6	.	CASSPQSSGANVLTF
few	TRBV6-5	TRBJ1-2	TRBD1	CASRPFTGGHGYTF
once	TRBV2	TRBJ1-2	.	CASSEGQGYGYTF
.	TRBV5-8	TRBJ1-2	TRBD1	CASSFTGANYGYTF
few	TRBV10-2	TRBJ1-3	.	CASSETGYSGNTIYF
.	TRBV14	TRBJ1-2	.	CASSQEAGDGYTF
.	TRBV2	TRBJ2-1	TRBD2	CASTRGSYNEQFF
.	TRBV6-5	TRBJ2-1	.	CASSSVPSSYNEQFF
.	TRBV6-5	TRBJ1-1	.	CASRWEGNLDTEAFF
.	TRBV10-3	TRBJ1-2	TRBD1	CAIYDRGYGYTF
.	TRBV18	TRBJ1-5	TRBD1	CASSIQGNGQPQHF
.	TRBV7-9	TRBJ1-6	TRBD1	CASSWDSPSSYNSPLHF
.	TRBV2	TRBJ1-2	TRBD1	CASSVGQGAFGYTF
.	TRBV2	TRBJ1-5	TRBD1	CASSEVAGGVQPQHF
.	TRBV5-8	TRBJ1-1	.	CASSLPVGQLRAFF
.	TRBV7-9	TRBJ1-2	TRBD1	CASTRQGNYGYTF
.	TRBV5-4	TRBJ2-7	TRBD1	CASSKRQGNEQYF
.	TRBV5-1	TRBJ1-4	TRBD1	CASSLGQGEGEKLFF
.	TRBV6-1	TRBJ2-1	TRBD2	CASSDKKASGFWNEQFF